The clone carrying this TCR beta chain turned up a few times. Its cognate antigen is unknown. The entry originates in a study of T cells after yellow fever vaccination. Study results and limitations: Clones from primary vaccination mostly reappeared after the booster (around 96% CD4, around 90% CD8). Abundant clonotypes from the bulk population could contaminate FACS-sorted repertoires.

Trimming cost V 5 bases and J 5 bases, with 12 bases left between them. CDR1 and CDR2 from the germline V gene are SEHNR and FQNEAQ (reference sequence). CDR3 length: 13 amino acids. Generation of TCR cDNA used 5'RACE template switching (which added a universal primer site and UMIs). One entry per CDR3 protein results from TCRdb running MiXCR on the 5' RACE reads. Counted here are roughly 170,000 distinct CDR3 sequences, roughly 6.4% occurring once; the ten biggest clones make up 2.9%. The sequence was obtained from a man aged 18 to 30 who received the YFV17D yellow fever vaccine. This chain joins TRBV7-9 and TRBJ1-2; D is ambiguous. Sequenced material: CD4+ T cells sorted from PBMCs, taken on the day of the first yellow fever vaccination. This CDR3 reads CASSTAIGYGYTF. CDR3 coding DNA: TGTGCCAGCAGCACGGCGATTGGATATGGCTACACCTTC.